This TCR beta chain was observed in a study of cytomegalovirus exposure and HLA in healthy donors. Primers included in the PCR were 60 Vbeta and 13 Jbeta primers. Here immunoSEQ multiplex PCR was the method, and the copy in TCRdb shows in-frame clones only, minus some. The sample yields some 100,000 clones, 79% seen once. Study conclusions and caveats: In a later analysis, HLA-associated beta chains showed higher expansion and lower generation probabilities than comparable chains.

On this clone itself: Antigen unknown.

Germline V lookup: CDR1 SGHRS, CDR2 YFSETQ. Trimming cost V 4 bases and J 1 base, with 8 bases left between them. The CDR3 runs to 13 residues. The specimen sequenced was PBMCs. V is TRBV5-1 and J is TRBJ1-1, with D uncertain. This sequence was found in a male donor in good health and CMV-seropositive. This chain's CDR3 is CASSERGNTEAFF. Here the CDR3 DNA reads TGCGCCAGCAGCGAACGGGGGAACACTGAAGCTTTCTTT.